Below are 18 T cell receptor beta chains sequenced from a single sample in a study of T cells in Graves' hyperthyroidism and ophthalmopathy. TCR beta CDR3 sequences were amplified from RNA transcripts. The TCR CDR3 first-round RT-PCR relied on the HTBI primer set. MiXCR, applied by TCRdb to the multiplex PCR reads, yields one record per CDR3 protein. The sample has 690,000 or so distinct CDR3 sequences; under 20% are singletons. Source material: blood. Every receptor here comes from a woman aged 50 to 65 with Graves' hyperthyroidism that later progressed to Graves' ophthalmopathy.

CDR3 in DNA: TGTGCCAGCAGCTTAGTACTGCGGGGTAAGGGCCTGGATGAGCAGTTCTTC. This gives the protein CASSLVLRGKGLDEQFF. The chain recombines TRBV7-9 with TRBJ2-1, with a possible D match to TRBD2 (6 bases). Germline V lookup: CDR1 SEHNR, CDR2 FQNEAQ (reference sequence). V shed 1 base and J shed 8 bases, with 21 bases lying between them. The CDR3 covers 17 residues.

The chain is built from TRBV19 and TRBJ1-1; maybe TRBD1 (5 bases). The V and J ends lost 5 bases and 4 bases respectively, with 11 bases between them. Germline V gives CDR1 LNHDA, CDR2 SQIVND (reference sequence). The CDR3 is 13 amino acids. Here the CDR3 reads CASSSGPSTEAFF. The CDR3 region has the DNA TGTGCCAGTAGTTCGGGACCTAGCACTGAAGCTTTCTTT.

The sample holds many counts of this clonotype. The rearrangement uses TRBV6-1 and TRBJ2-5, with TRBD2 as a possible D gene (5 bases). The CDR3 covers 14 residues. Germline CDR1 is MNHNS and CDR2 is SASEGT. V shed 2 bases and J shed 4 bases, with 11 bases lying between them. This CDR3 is CASSENEGSETQYF. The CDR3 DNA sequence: TGTGCCAGCAGTGAAAATGAGGGCTCAGAGACCCAGTACTTC.

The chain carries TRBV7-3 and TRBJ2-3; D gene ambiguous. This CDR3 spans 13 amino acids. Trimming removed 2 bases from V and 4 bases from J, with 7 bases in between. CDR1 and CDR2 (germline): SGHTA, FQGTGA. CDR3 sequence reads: CASSLGWSDTQYF. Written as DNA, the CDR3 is TGTGCCAGCAGCTTAGGGTGGTCAGATACGCAGTATTTT.

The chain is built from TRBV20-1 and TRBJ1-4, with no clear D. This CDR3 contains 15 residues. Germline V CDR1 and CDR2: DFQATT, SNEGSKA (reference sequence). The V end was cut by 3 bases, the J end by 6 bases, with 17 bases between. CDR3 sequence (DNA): TGCAGTGCTAGGGTTGGGAAATCGAATTATGAAAAACTGTTTTTT. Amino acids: CSARVGKSNYEKLFF.

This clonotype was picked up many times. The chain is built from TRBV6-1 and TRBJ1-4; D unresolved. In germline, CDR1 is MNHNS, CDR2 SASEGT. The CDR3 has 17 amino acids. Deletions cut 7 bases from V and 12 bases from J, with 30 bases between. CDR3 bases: TGTGCCAGCAACCCGGACCTACGCGATAATGAAAAAATCGAACTGTTTTTT. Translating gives CASNPDLRDNEKIELFF.

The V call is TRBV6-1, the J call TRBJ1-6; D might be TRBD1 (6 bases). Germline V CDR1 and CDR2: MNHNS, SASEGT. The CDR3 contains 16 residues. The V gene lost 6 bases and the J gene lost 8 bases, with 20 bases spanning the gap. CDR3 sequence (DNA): TGTGCCAGCAGGCACCGTCCGCTGGACAGCGATTCACCCCTCCACTTT. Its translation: CASRHRPLDSDSPLHF.

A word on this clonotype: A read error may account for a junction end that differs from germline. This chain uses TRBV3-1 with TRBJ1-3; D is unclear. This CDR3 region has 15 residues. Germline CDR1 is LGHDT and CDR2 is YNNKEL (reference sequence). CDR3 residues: CASRQDRVAGNTIYF. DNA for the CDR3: TGTGCCAGCAGACAAGATCGGGTAGCCGGAAACACCATATATTTT.

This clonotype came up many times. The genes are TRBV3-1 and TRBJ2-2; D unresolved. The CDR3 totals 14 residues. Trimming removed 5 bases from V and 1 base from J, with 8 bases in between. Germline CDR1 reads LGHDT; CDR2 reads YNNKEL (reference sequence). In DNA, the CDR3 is TGTGCCAGCAGCGGTCTACTGAACACCGGGGAGCTGTTTTTT. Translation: CASSGLLNTGELFF.

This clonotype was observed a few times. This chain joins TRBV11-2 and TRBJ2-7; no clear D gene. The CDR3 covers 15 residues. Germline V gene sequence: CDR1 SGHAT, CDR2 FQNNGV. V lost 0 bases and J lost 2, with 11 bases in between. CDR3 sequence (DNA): TGTGCCAGCAGCTTAGATCTAATCGCAACCTACGAGCAGTACTTC. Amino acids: CASSLDLIATYEQYF.

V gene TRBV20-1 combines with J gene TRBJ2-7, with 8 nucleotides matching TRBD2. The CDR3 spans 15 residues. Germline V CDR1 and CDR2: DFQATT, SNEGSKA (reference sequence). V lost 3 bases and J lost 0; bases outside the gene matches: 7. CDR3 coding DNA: TGCAGTGCTAGTGTCCGTAGCGGGGACTCCTACGAGCAGTACTTC. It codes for CSASVRSGDSYEQYF.

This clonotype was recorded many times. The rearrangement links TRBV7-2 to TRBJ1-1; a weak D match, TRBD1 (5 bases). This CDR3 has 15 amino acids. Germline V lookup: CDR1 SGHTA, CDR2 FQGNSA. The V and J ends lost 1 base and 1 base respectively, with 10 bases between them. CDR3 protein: CASSLVPGGNTEAFF. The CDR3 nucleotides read TGTGCCAGCAGCTTAGTCCCGGGGGGGAACACTGAAGCTTTCTTT.

The CDR3 is CASSQDWGQGGNQPQHF. CDR3 nucleotide sequence: TGCGCCAGCAGCCAAGATTGGGGACAGGGAGGCAATCAGCCCCAGCATTTT. The V and J genes are TRBV4-1 and TRBJ1-5; 9 bases fit TRBD1. The germline V gene has CDR1 MGHRA and CDR2 YSYEKL. The CDR3 is 17 amino acids. The V segment lost 0 bases and the J segment 2 bases; nucleotides outside the gene matches: 5.

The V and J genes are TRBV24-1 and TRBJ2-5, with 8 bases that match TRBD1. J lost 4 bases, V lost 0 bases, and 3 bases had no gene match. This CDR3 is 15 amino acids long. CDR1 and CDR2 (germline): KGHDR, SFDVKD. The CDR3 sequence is CATSDLQGAGETQYF. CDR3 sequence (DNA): TGTGCCACCAGTGATTTGCAGGGGGCCGGAGAGACCCAGTACTTC.

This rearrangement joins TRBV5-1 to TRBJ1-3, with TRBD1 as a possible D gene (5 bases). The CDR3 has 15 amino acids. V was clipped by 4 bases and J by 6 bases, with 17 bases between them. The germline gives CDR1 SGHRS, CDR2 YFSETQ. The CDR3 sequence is CASSSQGRAENTIYF. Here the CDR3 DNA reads TGCGCCAGCAGCAGCCAGGGACGGGCTGAAAACACCATATATTTT.

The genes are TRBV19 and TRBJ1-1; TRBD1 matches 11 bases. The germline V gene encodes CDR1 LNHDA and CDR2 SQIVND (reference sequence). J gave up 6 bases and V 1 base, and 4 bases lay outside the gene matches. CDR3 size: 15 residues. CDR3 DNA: TGTGCCAGTAGTATAGGGGACAGGGGGGACTCTGAAGCTTTCTTT. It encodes CASSIGDRGDSEAFF.

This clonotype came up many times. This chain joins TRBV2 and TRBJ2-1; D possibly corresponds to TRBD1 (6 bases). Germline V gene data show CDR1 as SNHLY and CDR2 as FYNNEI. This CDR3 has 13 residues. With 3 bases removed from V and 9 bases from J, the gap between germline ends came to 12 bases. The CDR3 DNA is TGTGCCAGCAGTGACAGGCAGGGGAGTGAGCAGTTCTTC. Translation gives CASSDRQGSEQFF.

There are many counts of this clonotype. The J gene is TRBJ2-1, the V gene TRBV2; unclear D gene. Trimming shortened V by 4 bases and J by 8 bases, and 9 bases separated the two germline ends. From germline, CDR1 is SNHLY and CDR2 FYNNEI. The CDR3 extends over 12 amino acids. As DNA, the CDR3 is TGTGCCAGCAGTGTTATAGTCTATGAGCAGTTCTTC. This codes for CASSVIVYEQFF.